These 2 T cell receptor beta chains were all obtained from the same sample, sequenced in a study of blood T cell repertoires in COVID-19. Here immunoSEQ multiplex PCR was the method, and the copy in TCRdb shows in-frame clones only, minus some. This table holds approximately 12,000 clones, around 90% found once. Sequences were obtained from peripheral blood. The source of these receptors is a woman in her seventies with active COVID-19.

The count of this clone is one. The chain has TRBV6-5 and TRBJ2-1, with no clear D. This CDR3 region has 11 residues. Germline V gene lookup returns CDR1 MNHEY and CDR2 SVGAGI. V lost 8 bases and J 6 bases, leaving 8 bases between the germline ends. DNA for the CDR3: TGTGCCAGCTTGGCAGTCAATGAGCAGTTCTTC. This codes for CASLAVNEQFF.

The chain combines TRBV12-3 or TRBV12-4 with TRBJ1-2; D unclear. V was shortened by 5 bases and J by 7 bases, with 14 bases between the two germline ends. This CDR3 is built from 13 residues. DNA of the CDR3: TGTGCCAGCAGTCCGACATGGGTGGTTGGCTACACCTTC. Encoded protein: CASSPTWVVGYTF.